These 11 T cell receptor beta chains were sequenced from one sample in a study of response to subunit inactivated influenza vaccine (dated by TCRdb to the late 2010s). Libraries were prepared through RT-PCR. The sequencing machine was an Illumina HiSeq 2500. In-frame beta chains were kept once TCRdb had trimmed the public reads at Q25 with fastp and called clones with MiXCR. Rows with one shared CDR3 protein collapse into an entry with the most common genes and DNA. This sample gives roughly 760,000 distinct CDR3 sequences in total; approximately 22% of them show up just once. About 10% of the sample rests with the top ten. Sequenced material: PBMCs from blood, taken 4 to 6 days after vaccination. Source of these receptors: a man aged 50 or older who received an inactivated influenza vaccine. Donor details come from another sample of the same person, matched by shared clones.

The V and J genes are TRBV18 and TRBJ2-3, with a tentative D call TRBD2 (6 bases). CDR3 length: 15 amino acids. The ends were cut back, 1 base at V and 2 bases at J, with 10 bases in the middle. CDR1 is KGHSH, CDR2 LQKENI, per germline. The CDR3 protein is CASSPLADPTDTQYF. The CDR3 DNA sequence: TGTGCCAGCTCACCACTAGCGGATCCCACAGATACGCAGTATTTT.

This chain uses TRBV20-1 with TRBJ2-4; 12 nucleotides agree with TRBD2. CDR1 and CDR2 (germline): DFQATT, SNEGSKA (reference sequence). CDR3 length: 17 amino acids. Trimming took 2 bases from V and 3 from J; bases not matched to a gene: 8. CDR3 amino acids: CSARLAGGGFGKNIQYF. CDR3 in DNA: TGCAGTGCTAGACTAGCGGGAGGGGGGTTTGGCAAAAACATTCAGTACTTC.

This clonotype has ten or more counts. V is TRBV24-1 and J is TRBJ2-1; D remains ambiguous. The ends were cut back, 4 bases at V and 1 base at J, with 13 bases in the middle. The V gene's germline CDR1 is KGHDR and CDR2 SFDVKD. The CDR3 has 16 residues. The CDR3 region has the DNA TGTGCCACCAGTGACCGTGGGGTGGAATCCTACAATGAGCAGTTCTTC. Translation: CATSDRGVESYNEQFF.

The chain combines TRBV6-1 with TRBJ2-6; no definite D call. V was pared by 7 bases and J by 10 bases, with 20 bases between. This CDR3 spans 15 amino acids. CDR1 MNHNS and CDR2 SASEGT come from the germline V gene. CDR3: CASTEWADPRNVLTF. The DNA for the CDR3 is TGTGCCAGCACCGAATGGGCAGACCCTCGTAACGTCCTGACTTTC.

The chain uses TRBV20-1 and TRBJ2-2, with D possibly TRBD2 on 5 matching bases. CDR3 length: 12 amino acids. The germline V gene has CDR1 DFQATT and CDR2 SNEGSKA (reference sequence). With 3 bases removed from V and 5 bases from J, the gap between germline ends came to 7 bases. The CDR3 DNA follows: TGCAGTGCTAGTAGGACTACCGGGGAGCTGTTTTTT. Its protein is CSASRTTGELFF.

This clonotype was observed a handful of times. The chain links TRBV7-9 to TRBJ2-7; 7 bases are shared with TRBD1. The length of the CDR3 is 14 residues. Germline loops: CDR1 SEHNR, CDR2 FQNEAQ (reference sequence). The trim removed 5 bases at V and 2 bases at J, leaving 6 bases unmatched. The CDR3: CASSTRQGTYEQYF. CDR3 sequence (DNA): TGTGCCAGCAGCACCAGACAGGGAACCTACGAGCAGTACTTC.

This clonotype turned up a few times. This rearrangement joins TRBV12-3 or TRBV12-4 to TRBJ1-2; perhaps TRBD1 as D (5 bases). The V end was cut by 10 bases, the J end by 8 bases, with 14 bases between. This CDR3 contains 11 residues. Here the CDR3 reads CATKRGDGYTF. CDR3 nucleotides: TGTGCCACAAAACGGGGGGACGGCTACACCTTC.

V is TRBV5-1 and J is TRBJ1-1, with 9 bases that match TRBD1. The ends lost 0 bases at V and 7 bases at J; junction bases unmatched: 7. Germline CDR1 and CDR2: SGHRS and YFSETQ. The length of the CDR3 is 15 residues. The CDR3 spells CASSLEQGALFEAFF. In DNA form, the CDR3 reads TGCGCCAGCAGCTTGGAACAGGGGGCCCTATTTGAAGCTTTCTTT.

This clonotype was observed many times. The chain employs TRBV2 and TRBJ2-1; TRBD2 aligns across 8 bases. The V and J ends lost 9 bases and 0 bases, in that order; junction bases with no gene match: 16. Germline V gene sequence: CDR1 SNHLY, CDR2 FYNNEI. CDR3 size: 18 residues. DNA for the CDR3: TGTGCCAGTGTTGGGGCTAGCGGGCCACCGAGCTCCTACAATGAGCAGTTCTTC. This gives the protein CASVGASGPPSSYNEQFF.

V is TRBV7-8 and J is TRBJ2-1; 7 positions match TRBD2. The CDR3 consists of 15 residues. V dropped 4 bases and J dropped 2; count of bases not matched to a gene: 5. The germline V gene has CDR1 SGHVS and CDR2 FQNEAQ. In DNA form, the CDR3 reads TGTGCCAGCAGCTCTCTGGGGGGGGCCTACAATGAGCAGTTCTTC. Residues: CASSSLGGAYNEQFF.

The chain combines TRBV10-3 with TRBJ1-2, with D perhaps TRBD1 (6 bases). V shed 6 bases and J shed 0 bases, with 14 bases lying between them. The CDR3 extends over 15 amino acids. CDR1 is ENHRY and CDR2 is SYGVKD in the germline V gene. The CDR3 DNA follows: TGTGCCATCAGCCTCGGGACACCCGCTAACTATGGCTACACCTTC. Protein product: CAISLGTPANYGYTF.